These T cell receptor beta chains were read from a single sample in a study of blood T cell repertoires in COVID-19. The assay was immunoSEQ multiplex PCR, and TCRdb's table has in-frame clones only and misses some. Counted here are roughly 240,000 clones, 83% occurring once; the ten biggest clones make up approximately 4%. The sequenced sample consisted of PBMCs or T cells enriched from blood (not recorded which). The source is a woman aged 40 to 50 who had been exposed to COVID-19. The CDR3 runs from the conserved cysteine through the conserved F or W. Fields, in order: CDR3 DNA, CDR3 protein, D gene, clone size, J gene, V gene. The D gene is left open where the match is weak. Part of the rows lack a size; the others show once, few, many or a class for expanded clones.

CDR3nt: TGTGCCAGCAGCCTTAGGGGACAGGCTTTTGGCAATGAGCAGTTCTTC
CDR3aa: CASSLRGQAFGNEQFF
d_gene: TRBD1
abundance: few
j_gene: TRBJ2-1
v_gene: TRBV9

CDR3nt: TGTGCCATCAGTGACCGCGGGACTAGCGGGGGGTCCTACGAGCAGTACTTC
CDR3aa: CAISDRGTSGGSYEQYF
d_gene: TRBD2
abundance: -
j_gene: TRBJ2-7
v_gene: TRBV10-3

CDR3nt: TGTGCCAGCAGTTACCGCTACGAGGCTTTCTTT
CDR3aa: CASSYRYEAFF
d_gene: -
abundance: -
j_gene: TRBJ1-1
v_gene: TRBV6-5

CDR3nt: TGCGCCAGCAGCCGGGGGGGCCGTGCACAAGAGACCCAGTACTTC
CDR3aa: CASSRGGRAQETQYF
d_gene: TRBD2
abundance: -
j_gene: TRBJ2-5
v_gene: TRBV5-1

CDR3nt: TGTGCCAGTAGCAACAGGGAATGGGGCTCTGGGGCCAACGTCCTGACTTTC
CDR3aa: CASSNREWGSGANVLTF
d_gene: -
abundance: -
j_gene: TRBJ2-6
v_gene: TRBV19

CDR3nt: TGCGCCAGCAGCCAAGGACTAGCGGACGGGGAGACCCAGTACTTC
CDR3aa: CASSQGLADGETQYF
d_gene: TRBD2
abundance: -
j_gene: TRBJ2-5
v_gene: TRBV4-1

CDR3nt: TGTGCCAGTAGTATGCAGGGGGTAGGTGGCACAGATACGCAGTATTTT
CDR3aa: CASSMQGVGGTDTQYF
d_gene: TRBD1
abundance: many
j_gene: TRBJ2-3
v_gene: TRBV19

CDR3nt: TGTGCCAGCAGCCCCGCCAACGGGGGGACCTACGAGCAGTACTTC
CDR3aa: CASSPANGGTYEQYF
d_gene: TRBD2
abundance: -
j_gene: TRBJ2-7
v_gene: TRBV7-2

CDR3nt: TGTGCCAGTAGTATAGACCCTCAGGGGCCGGGTAGTGAGACCCAGTACTTC
CDR3aa: CASSIDPQGPGSETQYF
d_gene: -
abundance: few
j_gene: TRBJ2-5
v_gene: TRBV19

CDR3nt: TGTGCCAGCAGCCAAGGGAGTTCCAGCAATCAGCCCCAGCATTTT
CDR3aa: CASSQGSSSNQPQHF
d_gene: -
abundance: -
j_gene: TRBJ1-5
v_gene: TRBV3-1/TRBV3-2

CDR3nt: TGTGCCAGCAGTTTAGGGCCCGACAGGGGGAACACTGAAGCTTTCTTT
CDR3aa: CASSLGPDRGNTEAFF
d_gene: TRBD1
abundance: -
j_gene: TRBJ1-1
v_gene: TRBV28

CDR3nt: TGCGCCAGCAGCTTGGTTGGGAGGGGGAGAAGCACAGATACGCAGTATTTT
CDR3aa: CASSLVGRGRSTDTQYF
d_gene: -
abundance: -
j_gene: TRBJ2-3
v_gene: TRBV5-1

CDR3nt: TGCAGTGCTAGAGGGGGGGAAGCCCAGCATTTT
CDR3aa: CSARGGEAQHF
d_gene: -
abundance: -
j_gene: TRBJ1-5
v_gene: TRBV20-1

CDR3nt: TGTGCCAGCAGTTCTACTAACTATGGCTACACCTTC
CDR3aa: CASSSTNYGYTF
d_gene: -
abundance: once
j_gene: TRBJ1-2
v_gene: TRBV27

CDR3nt: TGTGCCAGCACCCCCTCGGCGAGGGGGCCCCTCAATGAGCAGTTCTTC
CDR3aa: CASTPSARGPLNEQFF
d_gene: TRBD1
abundance: -
j_gene: TRBJ2-1
v_gene: TRBV2

CDR3nt: TGTGCCAGCAGCTTAGCCTTCCGGCAGGGTGGTGGCAATGAGCAGTTCTTC
CDR3aa: CASSLAFRQGGGNEQFF
d_gene: -
abundance: -
j_gene: TRBJ2-1
v_gene: TRBV13

CDR3nt: TGTGCCAGCAGCCGCGAGGGGGAGAATTCACCCCTCCACTTT
CDR3aa: CASSREGENSPLHF
d_gene: -
abundance: -
j_gene: TRBJ1-6
v_gene: TRBV6-5

CDR3nt: TGTGCCAGTATGGGGGGGTCCGGGGGCGAAAAACTGTTTTTT
CDR3aa: CASMGGSGGEKLFF
d_gene: -
abundance: -
j_gene: TRBJ1-4
v_gene: TRBV19

CDR3nt: TGTGCCAGCAGCTTAGAAGGGGGCGCCGGGGGCTACACCTTC
CDR3aa: CASSLEGGAGGYTF
d_gene: TRBD1
abundance: -
j_gene: TRBJ1-2
v_gene: TRBV11-2

CDR3nt: TGCGCCAGCAGCTTGGCCGGGCAGGGATCCCGCTCTGGAAACACCATATATTTT
CDR3aa: CASSLAGQGSRSGNTIYF
d_gene: -
abundance: few
j_gene: TRBJ1-3
v_gene: TRBV5-1

CDR3nt: TGTGCCAGCAGCGCCACAGGAACTGGAGATGAAAAACTGTTTTTT
CDR3aa: CASSATGTGDEKLFF
d_gene: -
abundance: -
j_gene: TRBJ1-4
v_gene: TRBV9

CDR3nt: TGTGCCAGCAGTTTTATAGGGGCAGGGGGTGTTGATGAGCAGTTCTTC
CDR3aa: CASSFIGAGGVDEQFF
d_gene: TRBD1
abundance: -
j_gene: TRBJ2-1
v_gene: TRBV28

CDR3nt: TGTGCCAGCAGCTCCGCACAGGGCCCCCGGCCCCTCCACTTT
CDR3aa: CASSSAQGPRPLHF
d_gene: -
abundance: -
j_gene: TRBJ1-6
v_gene: TRBV6-6

CDR3nt: TGTGCCAGTAGTCCGGGGAACGCTAACTATGGCTACACCTTC
CDR3aa: CASSPGNANYGYTF
d_gene: -
abundance: -
j_gene: TRBJ1-2
v_gene: TRBV19

CDR3nt: TGTGCCAGCAGCTTAGGGGGGACAGGGTTACCCCGGGGCTACACCTTC
CDR3aa: CASSLGGTGLPRGYTF
d_gene: TRBD1
abundance: -
j_gene: TRBJ1-2
v_gene: TRBV7-2

CDR3nt: TGTGCCTGGAGGGAGACGACAGGTTTCTCCTACGAGCAGTACTTC
CDR3aa: CAWRETTGFSYEQYF
d_gene: -
abundance: -
j_gene: TRBJ2-7
v_gene: TRBV30

CDR3nt: TGTGCCAGCAGCTTCGACCAACTAGCGGCGGGGAATGAGCAGTTCTTC
CDR3aa: CASSFDQLAAGNEQFF
d_gene: TRBD2
abundance: -
j_gene: TRBJ2-1
v_gene: TRBV11-2

CDR3nt: TGTGCCAGCAGGGGCCTGGGCACTGAAGCTTTCTTT
CDR3aa: CASRGLGTEAFF
d_gene: -
abundance: -
j_gene: TRBJ1-1
v_gene: TRBV2

CDR3nt: TGTGCCATCAGCTCCTCAGCGGGGGGGCTGTCAGATACGCAGTATTTT
CDR3aa: CAISSSAGGLSDTQYF
d_gene: TRBD2
abundance: few
j_gene: TRBJ2-3
v_gene: TRBV10-3

CDR3nt: TGTGCTCTCACTAGCGGGGGGGACACCGGGGAGCTGTTTTTT
CDR3aa: CALTSGGDTGELFF
d_gene: TRBD2
abundance: many
j_gene: TRBJ2-2
v_gene: TRBV30

CDR3nt: TGTGCCATCAGCCCGGGACAGGGGCCCGGTTCACCCCTCCACTTT
CDR3aa: CAISPGQGPGSPLHF
d_gene: TRBD1
abundance: once
j_gene: TRBJ1-6
v_gene: TRBV10-3

CDR3nt: TGCGCCAGCAGGCCCGGATTAGGGGATCAGCCCCAGCATTTT
CDR3aa: CASRPGLGDQPQHF
d_gene: -
abundance: -
j_gene: TRBJ1-5
v_gene: TRBV5-1

CDR3nt: TGTGCCAGCAGCAACACTAGCGGGGGGGCTAGCACAGATACGCAGTATTTT
CDR3aa: CASSNTSGGASTDTQYF
d_gene: TRBD2
abundance: -
j_gene: TRBJ2-3
v_gene: TRBV7-3

CDR3nt: TGTGCCAGCAGACCGGGACAGTTAAGCTATGGCTACACCTTC
CDR3aa: CASRPGQLSYGYTF
d_gene: TRBD1
abundance: -
j_gene: TRBJ1-2
v_gene: TRBV28

CDR3nt: TGTGCCAGCAGTTCCCGTCTCTCTGGAAACACCATATATTTT
CDR3aa: CASSSRLSGNTIYF
d_gene: -
abundance: -
j_gene: TRBJ1-3
v_gene: TRBV27

CDR3nt: TGTGCCACCAGGGGACAGGGCGATTCCTACGAGCAGTACTTC
CDR3aa: CATRGQGDSYEQYF
d_gene: TRBD1
abundance: -
j_gene: TRBJ2-7
v_gene: TRBV6-5

CDR3nt: TGTGCCAGCAGCCCCGGACAGGCGCAAGAGACCCAGTACTTC
CDR3aa: CASSPGQAQETQYF
d_gene: TRBD1
abundance: -
j_gene: TRBJ2-5
v_gene: TRBV28

CDR3nt: TGTGCCAGCAGCCCCATTACGGAGCACTCTGGAAACACCATATATTTT
CDR3aa: CASSPITEHSGNTIYF
d_gene: -
abundance: -
j_gene: TRBJ1-3
v_gene: TRBV3-1/TRBV3-2

CDR3nt: TGTGCCAGTAGTATAGGACAGCTAAAAGAGACCCAGTACTTC
CDR3aa: CASSIGQLKETQYF
d_gene: -
abundance: -
j_gene: TRBJ2-5
v_gene: TRBV19

CDR3nt: TGTGCCAGCTCACCAATTACACAGGGGGCGTATGGCTACACCTTC
CDR3aa: CASSPITQGAYGYTF
d_gene: TRBD1
abundance: -
j_gene: TRBJ1-2
v_gene: TRBV18

CDR3nt: TGTGCCAGCATCCGCCGGGAGCAAGAGACCCAGTACTTC
CDR3aa: CASIRREQETQYF
d_gene: -
abundance: -
j_gene: TRBJ2-5
v_gene: TRBV5-8

CDR3nt: TGTGCCAGCAGTACCGTCCTCGGTCAGCGGATGACAGATACGCAGTATTTT
CDR3aa: CASSTVLGQRMTDTQYF
d_gene: -
abundance: -
j_gene: TRBJ2-3
v_gene: TRBV25-1

CDR3nt: TGCGCCAGCAGTACAGGGGATTTGGGCTATGGCTACACCTTC
CDR3aa: CASSTGDLGYGYTF
d_gene: TRBD1
abundance: once
j_gene: TRBJ1-2
v_gene: TRBV4-3

CDR3nt: TGTGCCAGCAGCTTAGCAGGGGGTAACAATCAGCCCCAGCATTTT
CDR3aa: CASSLAGGNNQPQHF
d_gene: -
abundance: -
j_gene: TRBJ1-5
v_gene: TRBV7-2

CDR3nt: TGTGCCAGCAGCCCCGCCCCTCTACTAGCTCCGTTCTCCTACAATGAGCAGTTCTTC
CDR3aa: CASSPAPLLAPFSYNEQFF
d_gene: -
abundance: few
j_gene: TRBJ2-1
v_gene: TRBV14

CDR3nt: TGTGCCAGCAGCCAAGAGTTTTCAGGGCCCAACTATGGCTACACCTTC
CDR3aa: CASSQEFSGPNYGYTF
d_gene: -
abundance: -
j_gene: TRBJ1-2
v_gene: TRBV3-1/TRBV3-2

CDR3nt: TGTGCCAGCAGCGGAGGGACAGTAGGAACTCAGCCCCAGCATTTT
CDR3aa: CASSGGTVGTQPQHF
d_gene: TRBD1
abundance: -
j_gene: TRBJ1-5
v_gene: TRBV2

CDR3nt: TGTGCCAGCAATGCCAGGGTGGAGGAAAAACTGTTTTTT
CDR3aa: CASNARVEEKLFF
d_gene: -
abundance: once
j_gene: TRBJ1-4
v_gene: TRBV2

CDR3nt: TGCGCCAGCAGCCAAGGGCAGGGTGAGCAGTTCTTC
CDR3aa: CASSQGQGEQFF
d_gene: -
abundance: once
j_gene: TRBJ2-1
v_gene: TRBV4-3

CDR3nt: TGTGCCAGCAGCTCGGGACAGATCTACACCTTC
CDR3aa: CASSSGQIYTF
d_gene: TRBD1
abundance: -
j_gene: TRBJ1-2
v_gene: TRBV7-2

CDR3nt: TGTGCCAGCAGCTTGGGACAGGGGCCTAATCAGCCCCAGCATTTT
CDR3aa: CASSLGQGPNQPQHF
d_gene: TRBD1
abundance: -
j_gene: TRBJ1-5
v_gene: TRBV5-4

CDR3nt: TGTGCCAGCAGCGTAGCTTCACAAGACTCTGATACGCAGTATTTT
CDR3aa: CASSVASQDSDTQYF
d_gene: -
abundance: -
j_gene: TRBJ2-3
v_gene: TRBV9

CDR3nt: TGTGCCAGCGGCACAGACCCGCAGTATTTT
CDR3aa: CASGTDPQYF
d_gene: -
abundance: once
j_gene: TRBJ2-3
v_gene: TRBV28

CDR3nt: TGTGCCAGCAGTTACGGGGACAGGGGATCGGTCGAGCAGTACTTC
CDR3aa: CASSYGDRGSVEQYF
d_gene: TRBD1
abundance: -
j_gene: TRBJ2-7
v_gene: TRBV28

CDR3nt: TGTGCCAGCAGCTTAGTCGCGCGGGGGGGCCCAGATACGCAGTATTTT
CDR3aa: CASSLVARGGPDTQYF
d_gene: TRBD2
abundance: -
j_gene: TRBJ2-3
v_gene: TRBV7-2

CDR3nt: TGTGCCAGCAGCGTAGGACTAGCGGACTACTCCTACGAGCAGTACTTC
CDR3aa: CASSVGLADYSYEQYF
d_gene: TRBD2
abundance: -
j_gene: TRBJ2-7
v_gene: TRBV9

CDR3nt: TGTGCCAGCAGCTTACCTAGCGGGGGGGCCACCGGGGAGCTGTTTTTT
CDR3aa: CASSLPSGGATGELFF
d_gene: TRBD2
abundance: -
j_gene: TRBJ2-2
v_gene: TRBV5-5

CDR3nt: TGTGCCTGGAGTGTACTTGGGGGGAGCTCCTACAATGAGCAGTTCTTC
CDR3aa: CAWSVLGGSSYNEQFF
d_gene: -
abundance: -
j_gene: TRBJ2-1
v_gene: TRBV30

CDR3nt: TGTGCCAGCAGCCAAGACCCTAGCGGGGTATCCGGGGAGCTGTTTTTT
CDR3aa: CASSQDPSGVSGELFF
d_gene: TRBD2
abundance: -
j_gene: TRBJ2-2
v_gene: TRBV4-2